The 19 T cell receptor beta chains reported below all come from one sample, sequenced in a study of T-cell reconstitution after alpha-beta-depleted transplantation in children. A TCRbeta library incorporating unique molecular identifiers was prepared. TCRdb called the PCR reads again in MiXCR, with one record for every CDR3 protein. The sample contains a few hundred thousand distinct CDR3 sequences, 27% of which appear only once. Sequences were derived from PBMCs, sampled before TCRalphabeta/CD19-depleted stem cell transplant. These receptors were obtained from a boy under two years old with Wiskott-Aldrich syndrome, due to receive a stem cell transplant.

The genes are TRBV7-6 and TRBJ1-2, with 7 bases matching TRBD1. Germline CDR1 is SGHVS and CDR2 is FNYEAQ. There are 14 residues in the CDR3. V was clipped by 5 bases and J by 1 base; unmatched bases: 4. CDR3 sequence: CASSRDSYNYGYTF. The CDR3 DNA reads TGTGCCAGCAGCCGGGACAGCTATAACTATGGCTACACCTTC.

This clonotype was detected only a few times. The chain carries TRBV3-1 and TRBJ2-1, with 8 bases identical to TRBD2. CDR1 is LGHDT and CDR2 is YNNKEL in the germline V gene (reference sequence). V lost 4 bases to trimming and J lost 4 bases; unmatched junction nucleotides: 6. The CDR3 has 15 residues. This CDR3 is CASSPGGRMYNEQFF. The CDR3 DNA reads TGTGCCAGCAGCCCGGGCGGGAGGATGTACAATGAGCAGTTCTTC.

V is TRBV5-6 and J is TRBJ2-7, with D possibly TRBD1 on 7 matching bases. The germline V gene encodes CDR1 SGHDT and CDR2 YYEEEE. The CDR3 covers 15 residues. V lost 3 bases and J 0 bases, leaving 13 bases between the germline ends. The CDR3 DNA reads as TGTGCCAGCAGCTGCGGGACAGCTGTCTCCTACGAGCAGTACTTC. Protein: CASSCGTAVSYEQYF.

This clonotype was detected only a few times. The chain combines TRBV20-1 with TRBJ2-1, with TRBD2 identical over 11 bases. The V gene's germline CDR1 is DFQATT and CDR2 SNEGSKA (reference sequence). The length of the CDR3 is 15 residues. Unmatched junction bases numbered 5, after V lost 0 bases and J lost 7 bases. CDR3 sequence: CSARDLLAGENEQFF. DNA of the CDR3: TGCAGTGCTAGAGATCTACTAGCGGGAGAGAATGAGCAGTTCTTC.

V and J are TRBV18 and TRBJ2-2; D possibly corresponds to TRBD1 (6 bases). V lost 4 bases to trimming and J lost 4 bases, with 13 bases between them. This CDR3 is built from 15 residues. CDR1 is KGHSH and CDR2 is LQKENI in the germline V gene. This chain's CDR3 is CASSRMEQGTGELFF. CDR3 coding DNA: TGTGCCAGCTCACGGATGGAACAGGGCACCGGGGAGCTGTTTTTT.

This chain links TRBV12-3 or TRBV12-4 with TRBJ1-2, with 8 nucleotides matching TRBD1. This CDR3 has 15 residues. J gave up 2 bases and V 3 bases, and 5 bases lay outside the gene matches. CDR3 region: CASSFSQGANYGYTF. The DNA of the CDR3 is TGTGCCAGCAGTTTTTCGCAGGGGGCCAACTATGGCTACACCTTC.

The gene calls are TRBV24-1 and TRBJ2-1; 12 bases match TRBD2. V lost 3 bases and J lost 10; bases outside the gene matches: 6. Germline lookup yields CDR1 KGHDR and CDR2 SFDVKD. This CDR3 has 15 residues. CDR3 sequence: CATSDATSGSPEQFF. DNA for the CDR3: TGTGCCACCAGTGATGCGACTAGCGGGAGTCCCGAGCAGTTCTTC.

The gene calls are TRBV2 and TRBJ2-4, with 7 bases that match TRBD1. This CDR3 is built from 16 residues. V shed 3 bases and J 0 bases; nucleotides not matched to a gene: 5. Germline CDR1 reads SNHLY; CDR2 reads FYNNEI. The CDR3 region has the DNA TGTGCCAGCAGTGAGGGACAGATACTAGCCAAAAACATTCAGTACTTC. Protein sequence: CASSEGQILAKNIQYF.

This clonotype has just a few counts. This rearrangement joins TRBV5-1 to TRBJ1-2; TRBD1 is a possible D gene (5 bases). This CDR3 is built from 14 residues. V dropped 1 base and J dropped 4 bases, with 11 bases sitting between them. In germline, CDR1 is SGHRS, CDR2 YFSETQ. CDR3 nucleotides: TGCGCCAGCAGCTTGAACGCAGGGCCCTATGGCTACACCTTC. It translates to CASSLNAGPYGYTF.

CDR3 nucleotides: TGTGCCAGCCGATTTGAATCGGCGGGGTCCTACAATGAGCAGTTCTTC. Protein sequence: CASRFESAGSYNEQFF. The chain links TRBV2 to TRBJ2-1, with a weak D call TRBD2 (6 bases). Trimming took 8 bases from V and 1 from J, leaving 18 bases between them. The V gene's germline CDR1 is SNHLY and CDR2 FYNNEI. This CDR3 spans 16 amino acids.

This clonotype appeared a few times. The chain couples TRBV10-3 to TRBJ1-2; no reliable D call. V shed 6 bases and J shed 3 bases, with 14 bases lying between them. Germline assignment: CDR1 ENHRY and CDR2 SYGVKD. CDR3 length: 14 amino acids. CDR3 DNA: TGTGCCATCAGGACCCCCGGCAGAGACTATGGCTACACCTTC. Translation gives CAIRTPGRDYGYTF.

Ten or more counts support this clonotype. The rearrangement joins TRBV12-3 or TRBV12-4 to TRBJ2-7, with D unresolved. This CDR3 comprises 11 residues. The V end lost 3 bases, the J end lost 2 bases, and 2 bases lay between the germline ends. As DNA, the CDR3 is TGTGCCAGCAGTTTTACCTACGAGCAGTACTTC. Translated: CASSFTYEQYF.

The V gene is TRBV2, the J gene TRBJ2-1; 10 bases line up with TRBD2. Germline CDR1 is SNHLY and CDR2 is FYNNEI. With 7 bases clipped from V and 8 bases from J, the junction kept 8 bases outside the gene matches. The CDR3 is 14 residues long. CDR3 amino acids: CASKSSGSRDEQFF. The CDR3 nucleotides read TGTGCCAGCAAGTCTAGCGGGAGTAGGGATGAGCAGTTCTTC.

In its sample, this clonotype was seen a few times. This chain connects TRBV7-2 to TRBJ2-7, with 8 positions matching TRBD2. J lost 3 bases, V lost 0 bases, and 4 bases had no gene match. In germline, CDR1 is SGHTA, CDR2 FQGNSA. CDR3 length: 15 amino acids. DNA of the CDR3: TGTGCCAGCAGCTTAGCCGGAGCGGGGGTCTACGAGCAGTACTTC. Protein product: CASSLAGAGVYEQYF.

This chain joins TRBV7-9 and TRBJ2-5, with 7 bases that match TRBD1. V shed 2 bases and J 5 bases; nucleotides not matched to a gene: 5. Germline CDR1 SEHNR, CDR2 FQNEAQ (reference sequence). The CDR3 runs to 14 residues. CDR3 nucleotide sequence: TGTGCCAGCAGCTTAAACCAGGGGGTTGAGACCCAGTACTTC. Its protein is CASSLNQGVETQYF.

The J gene is TRBJ2-1, the V gene TRBV5-1, with TRBD1 identical over 8 bases. The CDR3 totals 14 residues. The germline V gene encodes CDR1 SGHRS and CDR2 YFSETQ. After removal of 2 bases from V and 9 bases from J, the junction contained 7 bases not matched to a gene. CDR3 loop: CASSLNGQGTEQFF. CDR3 in DNA: TGCGCCAGCAGCTTAAACGGACAGGGTACTGAGCAGTTCTTC.

The chain carries TRBV5-1 and TRBJ2-3; 12 bases map to TRBD2. The CDR3 covers 16 residues. From germline, CDR1 is SGHRS and CDR2 YFSETQ. After removal of 4 bases from V and 5 bases from J, the junction contained 8 bases not matched to a gene. CDR3 coding DNA: TGCGCCAGCAGCCCAAGGACTAGCGGGATGGGAGATACGCAGTATTTT. Its protein product is CASSPRTSGMGDTQYF.

The V call is TRBV20-1, the J call TRBJ2-2; TRBD2 aligns across 13 bases. V shed 3 bases, J shed 5 bases, and the junction held 3 bases outside the gene matches. The CDR3 totals 15 residues. The germline V gene has CDR1 DFQATT and CDR2 SNEGSKA (reference sequence). The CDR3 DNA follows: TGCAGTGCTAGTCTACTAGCGGGAGGGACCGGGGAGCTGTTTTTT. It translates to CSASLLAGGTGELFF.

This clonotype came up a few times. The V gene is TRBV4-1, the J gene TRBJ2-5; weak D call: TRBD1 (6 bases). Between the trimmed V and J ends, which lost 0 bases and 5 bases, there was a span of 13 bases. Germline V lookup: CDR1 MGHRA, CDR2 YSYEKL. There are 15 residues in the CDR3. The CDR3 coding sequence is TGCGCCAGCAGCCAAGAAGCCACAGGGTTCGAGACCCAGTACTTC. The encoded protein is CASSQEATGFETQYF.